This T cell receptor beta chain was identified in a study of identical twins. Study-wide points: Invariant MAIT and iNKT cells are populations that could partly confound zero-insertion analyses. Cord blood beta clonotypes present at high abundance carried fewer insertions; no such pattern appeared in memory repertoires. Weaker excess sharing between twins was seen in beta out-of-frame sequences.

A universal primer binding site was introduced by template switching. The final cDNA contained unique molecular identifiers. TCRdb independently ran MiXCR on the 5' RACE reads; one entry per CDR3 protein. This sample has under 300,000 distinct CDR3 sequences, with roughly 13% found just once. From germline, CDR1 is DFQATT and CDR2 SNEGSKA (reference sequence). The CDR3 has 15 amino acids. V was pared by 0 bases and J by 5 bases, with 2 bases of the junction left unmatched. This clonotype was found a few times. Its antigen is undetermined. The same sample was also used in a study of yellow fever vaccine responses in identical twins.

The TCR sequence derives from a woman under 30 in good health. The chain links TRBV20-1 to TRBJ1-5; 12 bases align to TRBD1. Input material: memory (CD45RO+) T cells sorted from blood. The CDR3 here is CSAREGTGGDQPQHF. The CDR3 DNA follows: TGCAGTGCTAGAGAAGGGACAGGGGGCGATCAGCCCCAGCATTTT.